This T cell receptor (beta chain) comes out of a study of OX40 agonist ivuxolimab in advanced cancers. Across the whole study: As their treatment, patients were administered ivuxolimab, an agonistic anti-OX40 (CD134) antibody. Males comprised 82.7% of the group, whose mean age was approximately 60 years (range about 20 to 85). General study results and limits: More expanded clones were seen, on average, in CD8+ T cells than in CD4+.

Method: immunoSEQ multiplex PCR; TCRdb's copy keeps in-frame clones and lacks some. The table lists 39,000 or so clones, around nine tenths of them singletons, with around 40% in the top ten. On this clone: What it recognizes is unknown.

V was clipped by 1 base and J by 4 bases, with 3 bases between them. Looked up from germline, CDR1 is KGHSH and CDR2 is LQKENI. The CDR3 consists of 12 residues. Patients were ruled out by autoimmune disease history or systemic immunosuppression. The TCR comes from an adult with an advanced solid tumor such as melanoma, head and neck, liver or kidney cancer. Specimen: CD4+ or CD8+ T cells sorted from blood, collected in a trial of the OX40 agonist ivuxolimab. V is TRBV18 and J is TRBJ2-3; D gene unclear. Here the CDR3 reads CASSPRADTQYF. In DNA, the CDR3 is TGTGCCAGCTCACCACGGGCAGATACGCAGTATTTT. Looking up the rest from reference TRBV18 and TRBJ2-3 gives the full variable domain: NAGVMQNPRHLVRRRGQEARLRCSPMKGHSHVYWYRQLPEEGLKFMVYLQKENIIDESGMPKERFSAEFPKEGPSILRIQQVVRGDSAAYFCASSPRADTQYFGPGTRLTVL.